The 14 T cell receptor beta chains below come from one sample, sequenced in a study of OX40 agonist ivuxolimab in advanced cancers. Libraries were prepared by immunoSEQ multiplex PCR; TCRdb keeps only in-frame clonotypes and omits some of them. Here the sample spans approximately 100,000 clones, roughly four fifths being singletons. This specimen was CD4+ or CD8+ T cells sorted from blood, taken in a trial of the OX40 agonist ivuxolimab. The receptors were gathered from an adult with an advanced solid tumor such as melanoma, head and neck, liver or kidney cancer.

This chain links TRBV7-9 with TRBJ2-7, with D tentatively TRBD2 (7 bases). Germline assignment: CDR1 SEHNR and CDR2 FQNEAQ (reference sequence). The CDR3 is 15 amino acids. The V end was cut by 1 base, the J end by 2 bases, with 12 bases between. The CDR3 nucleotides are TGTGCCAGCAGCTTAGGGGGGGGGCTTGCCTACGAGCAGTACTTC. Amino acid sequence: CASSLGGGLAYEQYF.

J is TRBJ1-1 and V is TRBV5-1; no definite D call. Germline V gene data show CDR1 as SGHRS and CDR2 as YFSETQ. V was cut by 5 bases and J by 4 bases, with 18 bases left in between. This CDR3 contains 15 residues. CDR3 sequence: CASSLLERAITEAFF. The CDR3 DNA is TGCGCCAGCAGTCTCCTTGAACGGGCTATCACTGAAGCTTTCTTT.

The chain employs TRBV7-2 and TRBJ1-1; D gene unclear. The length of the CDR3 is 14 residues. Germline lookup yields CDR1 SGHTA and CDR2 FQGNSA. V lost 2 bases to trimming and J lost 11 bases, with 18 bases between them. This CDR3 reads CASSLTPTAPGAFF. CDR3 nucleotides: TGTGCCAGCAGCTTAACGCCCACGGCCCCCGGGGCTTTCTTT.

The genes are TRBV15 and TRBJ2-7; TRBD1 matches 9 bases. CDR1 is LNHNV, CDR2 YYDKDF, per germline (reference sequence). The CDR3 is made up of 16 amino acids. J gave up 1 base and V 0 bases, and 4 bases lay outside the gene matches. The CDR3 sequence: CATSRETDRGSYEQYF. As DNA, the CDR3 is TGTGCCACCAGCAGAGAAACAGACAGGGGGTCCTACGAGCAGTACTTC.

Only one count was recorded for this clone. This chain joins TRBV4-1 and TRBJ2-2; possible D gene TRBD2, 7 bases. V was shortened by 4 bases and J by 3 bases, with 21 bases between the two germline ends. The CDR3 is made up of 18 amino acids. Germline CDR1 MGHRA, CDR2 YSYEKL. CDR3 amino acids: CASSLQRGGGYDTGELFF. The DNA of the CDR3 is TGCGCCAGCAGCCTCCAGAGGGGAGGGGGATACGACACCGGGGAGCTGTTTTTT.

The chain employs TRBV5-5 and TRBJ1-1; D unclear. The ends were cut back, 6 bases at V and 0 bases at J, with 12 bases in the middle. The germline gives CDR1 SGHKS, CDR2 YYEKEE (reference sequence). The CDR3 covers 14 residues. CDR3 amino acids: CASIQSLLNTEAFF. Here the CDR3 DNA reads TGTGCCAGCATTCAGTCGCTTCTGAACACTGAAGCTTTCTTT.

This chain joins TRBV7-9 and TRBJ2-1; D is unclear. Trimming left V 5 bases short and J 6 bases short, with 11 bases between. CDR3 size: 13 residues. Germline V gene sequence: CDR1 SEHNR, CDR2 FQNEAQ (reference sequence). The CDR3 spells CASSPPPSNEQFF. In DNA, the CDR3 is TGTGCCAGCAGCCCTCCGCCCAGCAATGAGCAGTTCTTC.

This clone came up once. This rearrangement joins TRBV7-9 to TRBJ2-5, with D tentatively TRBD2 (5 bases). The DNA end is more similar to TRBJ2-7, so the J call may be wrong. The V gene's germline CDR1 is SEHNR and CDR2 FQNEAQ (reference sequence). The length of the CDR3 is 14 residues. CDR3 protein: CASSPLYGAYEQYF. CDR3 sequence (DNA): TGTGCCAGCAGCCCCCTCTACGGGGCCTACGAGCAGTACTTC.

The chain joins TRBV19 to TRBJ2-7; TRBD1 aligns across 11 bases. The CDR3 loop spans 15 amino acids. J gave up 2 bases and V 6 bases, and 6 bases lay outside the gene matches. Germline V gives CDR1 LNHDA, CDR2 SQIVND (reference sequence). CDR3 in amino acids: CASRLGQGGTYEQYF. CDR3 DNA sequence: TGTGCCAGTAGGCTGGGACAGGGGGGAACCTACGAGCAGTACTTC.

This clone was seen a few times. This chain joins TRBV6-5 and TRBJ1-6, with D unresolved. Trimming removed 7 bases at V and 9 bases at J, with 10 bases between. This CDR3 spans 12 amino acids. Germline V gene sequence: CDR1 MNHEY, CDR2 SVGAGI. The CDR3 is CASNNRGSPLHF. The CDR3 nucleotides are TGTGCCAGCAATAACCGGGGTTCACCCCTCCACTTT.

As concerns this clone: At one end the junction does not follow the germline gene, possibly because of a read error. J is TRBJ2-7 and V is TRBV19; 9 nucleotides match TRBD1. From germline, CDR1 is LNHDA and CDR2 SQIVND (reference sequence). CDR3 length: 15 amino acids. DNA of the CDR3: TGTGCCAGTAGGATAGGGACAGGGAGGACGGACGAGCAGTACTTC. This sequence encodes CASRIGTGRTDEQYF.

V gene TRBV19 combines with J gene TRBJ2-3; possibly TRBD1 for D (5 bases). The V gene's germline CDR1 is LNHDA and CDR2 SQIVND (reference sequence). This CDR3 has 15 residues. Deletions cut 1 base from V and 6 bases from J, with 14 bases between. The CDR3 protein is CASSIGGASSDTQYF. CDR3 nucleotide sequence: TGTGCCAGTAGTATAGGTGGGGCCTCTTCGGATACGCAGTATTTT.

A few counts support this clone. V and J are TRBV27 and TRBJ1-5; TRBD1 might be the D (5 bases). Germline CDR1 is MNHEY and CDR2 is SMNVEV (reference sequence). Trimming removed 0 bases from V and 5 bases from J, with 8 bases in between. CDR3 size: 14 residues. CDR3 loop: CASSLSPGYQPQHF. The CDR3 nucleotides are TGTGCCAGCAGTTTATCGCCAGGGTATCAGCCCCAGCATTTT.

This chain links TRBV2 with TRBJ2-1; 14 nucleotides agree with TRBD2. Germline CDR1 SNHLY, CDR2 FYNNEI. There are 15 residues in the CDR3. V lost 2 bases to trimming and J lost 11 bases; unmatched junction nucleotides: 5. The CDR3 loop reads CASSEPRTSGRKQFF. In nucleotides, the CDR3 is TGTGCCAGCAGTGAACCACGGACTAGCGGGAGGAAGCAGTTCTTC.